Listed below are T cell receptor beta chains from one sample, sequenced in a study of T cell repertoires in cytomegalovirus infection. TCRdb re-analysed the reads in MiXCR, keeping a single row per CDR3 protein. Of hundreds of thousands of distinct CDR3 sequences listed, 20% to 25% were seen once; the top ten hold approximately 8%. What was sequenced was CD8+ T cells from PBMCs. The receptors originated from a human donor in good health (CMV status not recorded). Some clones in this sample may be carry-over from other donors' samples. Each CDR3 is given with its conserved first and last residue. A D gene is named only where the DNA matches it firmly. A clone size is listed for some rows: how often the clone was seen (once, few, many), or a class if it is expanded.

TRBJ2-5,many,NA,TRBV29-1,TGCAGCGTTGAACGAGTTAGCGAGGAAGAGACCCAGTACTTC,CSVERVSEEETQYF
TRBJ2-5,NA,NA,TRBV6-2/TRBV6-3,TGTGCCAACAGTTACCCCCCGACATCGTACCAAGAGACCCAGTACTTC,CANSYPPTSYQETQYF
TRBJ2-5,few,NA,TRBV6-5,TGTGCCAGCAGTTACGGGTTGAAAGAGACCCAGTACTTC,CASSYGLKETQYF
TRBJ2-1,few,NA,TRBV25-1,TGTGCCAGCAGTGAATATTTCGTGAAAACCGACAATGAGCAGTTCTTC,CASSEYFVKTDNEQFF
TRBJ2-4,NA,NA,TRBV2,TGTGCCAGCAGATGGGACGGGGCCAAAAACATTCAGTACTTC,CASRWDGAKNIQYF
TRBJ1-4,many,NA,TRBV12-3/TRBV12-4,TGTGCCAGCAGCCCCGAGGGGGTTTCAACTAATGAAAAACTGTTTTTT,CASSPEGVSTNEKLFF
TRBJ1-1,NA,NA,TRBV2,TGTGCCAGCAAGAGGGATTGGGGGAACACTGAAGCTTTCTTT,CASKRDWGNTEAFF
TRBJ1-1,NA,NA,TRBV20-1,TGCAGTGCTAGAGATCTCCAGGGTGGCACTGAAGCTTTCTTT,CSARDLQGGTEAFF
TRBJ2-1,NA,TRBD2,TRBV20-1,TGCAGTGCCAGCGGGGGGCCCCCCTTCTACAACAATGAGCAGTTCTTC,CSASGGPPFYNNEQFF
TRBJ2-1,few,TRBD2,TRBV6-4,TGTGCCAGCAGTGACGGGACTAGCGTGAATGAGCAGTTCTTC,CASSDGTSVNEQFF
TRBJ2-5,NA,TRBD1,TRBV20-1,TGCAGTGCTAGAGATTATGAGGGGGCGCCTCGGGAGACCCAGTACTTC,CSARDYEGAPRETQYF
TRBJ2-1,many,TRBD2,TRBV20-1,TGCAGTGCTAGACCCCTAGCGGGGGGGGATATCAATGAGCAGTTCTTC,CSARPLAGGDINEQFF
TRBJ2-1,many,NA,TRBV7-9,TGTGCCAGCAGCTTACTCAGGGGCAATGAGCAGTTCTTC,CASSLLRGNEQFF
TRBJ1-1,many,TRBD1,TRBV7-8,TGTGCCAGCAGCCCTCGGACAGGGATAATCACTGAAGCTTTCTTT,CASSPRTGIITEAFF
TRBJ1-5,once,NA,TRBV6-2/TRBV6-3,TGTGCCAGCAGTTACTCGGGAGGGGGTAACAATCAGCCCCAGCATTTT,CASSYSGGGNNQPQHF
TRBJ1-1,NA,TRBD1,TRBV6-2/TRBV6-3,TGTGCCAGCAGTTTGACAGGGGGCGCGTTTTGGGACACTGAAGCTTTCTTT,CASSLTGGAFWDTEAFF
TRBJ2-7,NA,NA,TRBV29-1,TGCAGCGTTGACACCTCCTCCTACGAGCAGTACTTC,CSVDTSSYEQYF